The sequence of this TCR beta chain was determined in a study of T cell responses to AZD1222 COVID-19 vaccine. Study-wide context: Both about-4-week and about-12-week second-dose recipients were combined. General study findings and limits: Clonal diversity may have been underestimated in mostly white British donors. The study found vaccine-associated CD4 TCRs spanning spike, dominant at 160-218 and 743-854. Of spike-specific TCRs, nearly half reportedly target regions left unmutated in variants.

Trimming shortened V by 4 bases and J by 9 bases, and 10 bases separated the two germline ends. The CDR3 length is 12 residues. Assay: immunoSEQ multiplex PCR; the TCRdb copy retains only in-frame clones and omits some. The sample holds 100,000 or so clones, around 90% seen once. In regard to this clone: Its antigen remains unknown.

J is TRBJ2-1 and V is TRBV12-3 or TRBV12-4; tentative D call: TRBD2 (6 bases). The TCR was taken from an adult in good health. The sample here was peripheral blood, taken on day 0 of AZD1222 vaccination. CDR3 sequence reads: CASSSRGSEQFF. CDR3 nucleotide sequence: TGTGCCAGCAGTTCTCGGGGGAGTGAGCAGTTCTTC.